This T cell receptor beta chain is from a study of blood T cells in healthy people across ages. This clonotype was recorded a few times. The antigen remains unidentified. Study conclusions and caveats: The long-lived group displayed more naive CD4+ cells, plus higher diversity, than the aged donors did.

This CDR3 region has 15 residues. V lost 7 bases and J lost 4, with 21 bases in between. The germline V gene encodes CDR1 DFQATT and CDR2 SNEGSKA (reference sequence). The authors ran a second PCR of about 6 to 12 cycles using a sample-barcoded 5' primer and a J-beta primer mix. TCRdb analysed the 5' RACE reads with MiXCR anew, one entry per CDR3 protein. This sample has about 380,000 distinct CDR3 sequences, with roughly half found just once. The chain combines TRBV20-1 with TRBJ2-3, with D perhaps TRBD1 or TRBD2 (5 bases each). The receptor comes from a man aged 55 to 70 in good health. Sequenced sample: blood. The CDR3 region has the DNA TGCAGTGGGTACCGGGACCCGGGACGGTCAGATACGCAGTATTTT. It is translated as CSGYRDPGRSDTQYF.